This note documents a single T cell receptor beta chain sequence. Its antigen is unidentified. These data come from a study of T cell repertoires in ileal Crohn's disease. Method: immunoSEQ multiplex PCR; TCRdb's copy keeps in-frame clones and lacks some. The data show about 17,000 clones, 60% to 85% seen once. The ends lost 2 bases at V and 1 base at J; junction bases unmatched: 4. Germline CDR1 is MNHNS and CDR2 is SASEGT. The CDR3 loop spans 15 amino acids. Study-wide findings and caveats: Every patient over 26.8% clonality showed endoscopic recurrence.

Time point indicated: inflamed ileum from the surgical specimen. The gene calls are TRBV6-1 and TRBJ1-2; the match to TRBD1 covers 7 bases. The specimen sequenced was ileal tissue. This receptor was obtained from an adult with Crohn's disease. In DNA form, the CDR3 reads TGTGCCAGCAGTGAATCTCCAGGGGGTAACTATGGCTACACCTTC. Its translation: CASSESPGGNYGYTF.